This TCR beta chain is drawn from a study of cytomegalovirus exposure and HLA in healthy donors (dated by TCRdb to the late 2010s). Regarding the research as a whole: According to a later analysis, the 120 or so validation repertoires were produced on the same platform as the roughly 600 repertoires of the first cohort. The study aimed to test whether cataloging public T cell receptors could reveal signatures of past pathogen exposure. To predict cytomegalovirus infection status, the study brought together high-throughput TCR immunosequencing, statistical association of individual TCRs with disease status, and machine learning. In addition to the first cohort of several hundred subjects, a separate validation cohort of 120 different subjects was used.

CDR1 SNHLY and CDR2 FYNNEI are derived from the germline V gene. Cut back by 6 bases and 0 bases, the V and J ends lie 9 bases apart. Counted from cysteine to phenylalanine, this CDR3 has 14 amino acids. CDR3 DNA only is kept here, 42 bases in frame from base 1. Separate from the roughly 660-subject first cohort, the validation cohort of 95 to 150 subjects was the group to which the donors belonged. Concerning this clone: Its antigen is not yet known. It has no much larger one-base neighbor in the sample; base qualities were not kept.

Here is what the overall study found, with its caveats: The authors suggested that the approach could potentially be extended to other disease states and immunological phenotypes. In vitro tests confirmed that a few of the cytomegalovirus-associated TCR beta chains recognize cytomegalovirus antigens. Subsequent analysis determined that TCRs grouped into clusters in the first cohort also showed a tendency toward co-occurrence across the roughly 110 validation repertoires, and about 94% of cluster scores exceeded 0. A later analysis had no HLA typing for the validation cohort, so co-occurrence there was scored across all 120 repertoires. While some public TCRs were present in many individuals, most TCR sequences turned up only very rarely across donors. Cytomegalovirus status was reported to be diagnosed by the classifier with high specificity and sensitivity in both the original and validation cohorts. A total of about 150 TCR beta chains were listed by the study as associated with cytomegalovirus.

Receptor libraries were prepared by the immunoSEQ multiplex PCR assay. The authors processed their data as follows. A statistical classification framework was built for diagnosing cytomegalovirus status from the catalog of TCR beta chain sequences. Not all clones reach the TCRdb copy of this immuneACCESS table, which keeps in-frame sequences only. Checked studies attribute under half of the gap to unresolved V genes and leave the rest unexplained. V and J calls and clone size are copied from that table; D and trimming were computed from the DNA. Here the sample has 130,000 or so clones; 85% to 90% occur a single time. The leading ten clones occupy about 6.7% of the sample.

This chain joins TRBV2 to TRBJ1-5; a tentative D match to TRBD1 spans 6 bases. The sequencing input was PBMCs. The clonotype originates from a woman between 25 and 40 years old in good health and CMV-seropositive. The DNA sequence is as follows: TGTGCCAGCAGCCCGGACAGTAGCAATCAGCCCCAGCATTTT. Its coded protein is CASSPDSSNQPQHF.